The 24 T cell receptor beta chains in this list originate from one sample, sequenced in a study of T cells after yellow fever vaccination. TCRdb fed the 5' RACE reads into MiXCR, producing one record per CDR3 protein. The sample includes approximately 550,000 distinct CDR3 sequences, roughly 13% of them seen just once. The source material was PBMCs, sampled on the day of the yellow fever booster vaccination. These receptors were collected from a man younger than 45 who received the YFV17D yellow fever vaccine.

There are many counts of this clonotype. CDR3 residues: CSAKRYNEQFF. The CDR3 DNA follows: TGCAGTGCTAAGCGTTACAATGAGCAGTTCTTC. The chain combines TRBV20-1 with TRBJ2-1; the D is unclear. V was trimmed by 4 bases and J by 4 bases, leaving 5 bases between them. The CDR3 spans 11 residues. Germline values: CDR1 DFQATT, CDR2 SNEGSKA (reference sequence).

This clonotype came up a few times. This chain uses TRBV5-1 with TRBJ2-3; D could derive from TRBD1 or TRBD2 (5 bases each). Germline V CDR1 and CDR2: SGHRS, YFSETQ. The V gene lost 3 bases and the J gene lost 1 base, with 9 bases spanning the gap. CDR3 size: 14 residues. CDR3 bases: TGCGCCAGCAGCTACGGGACGGGCACAGATACGCAGTATTTT. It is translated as CASSYGTGTDTQYF. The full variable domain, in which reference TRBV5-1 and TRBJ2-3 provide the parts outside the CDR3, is KAGVTQTPRYLIKTRGQQVTLSCSPISGHRSVSWYQQTPGQGLQFLFEYFSETQRNKGNFPGRFSGRQFSNSRSEMNVSTLELGDSALYLCASSYGTGTDTQYFGPGTRLTVL.

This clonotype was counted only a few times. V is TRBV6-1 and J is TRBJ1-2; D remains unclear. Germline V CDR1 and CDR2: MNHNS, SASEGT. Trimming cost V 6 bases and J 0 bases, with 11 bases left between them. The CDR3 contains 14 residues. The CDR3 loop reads CASRGPISNYGYTF. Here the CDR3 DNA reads TGTGCCAGCAGAGGGCCCATCTCTAACTATGGCTACACCTTC.

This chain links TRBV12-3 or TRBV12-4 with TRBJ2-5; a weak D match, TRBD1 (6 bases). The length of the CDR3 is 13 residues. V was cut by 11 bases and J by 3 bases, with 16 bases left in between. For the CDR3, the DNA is TGTGCCTGCGGGCGACAGGTAGAAGAGACCCAGTACTTC. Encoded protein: CACGRQVEETQYF.

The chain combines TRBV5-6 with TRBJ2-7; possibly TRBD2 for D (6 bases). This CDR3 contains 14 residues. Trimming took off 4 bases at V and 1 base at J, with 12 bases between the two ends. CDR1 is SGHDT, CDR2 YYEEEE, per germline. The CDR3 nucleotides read TGTGCCAGCAGCGAGGGACTTATGTCCTACGAGCAGTACTTC. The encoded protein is CASSEGLMSYEQYF.

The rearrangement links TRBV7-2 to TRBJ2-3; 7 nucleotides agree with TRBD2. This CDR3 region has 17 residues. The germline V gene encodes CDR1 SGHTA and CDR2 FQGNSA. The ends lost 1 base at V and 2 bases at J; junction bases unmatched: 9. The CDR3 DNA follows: TGTGCCAGCAGCTTAGGGGTTGCGGGAGCGGCCACAGATACGCAGTATTTT. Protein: CASSLGVAGAATDTQYF.

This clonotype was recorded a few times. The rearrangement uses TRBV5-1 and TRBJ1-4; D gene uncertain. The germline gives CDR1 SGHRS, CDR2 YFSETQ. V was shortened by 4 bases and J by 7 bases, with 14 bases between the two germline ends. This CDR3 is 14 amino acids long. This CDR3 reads CASSPGGGVEKLFF. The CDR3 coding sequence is TGCGCCAGCAGCCCCGGAGGTGGGGTTGAAAAACTGTTTTTT. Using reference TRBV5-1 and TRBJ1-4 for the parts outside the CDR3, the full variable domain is KAGVTQTPRYLIKTRGQQVTLSCSPISGHRSVSWYQQTPGQGLQFLFEYFSETQRNKGNFPGRFSGRQFSNSRSEMNVSTLELGDSALYLCASSPGGGVEKLFFGSGTQLSVL.

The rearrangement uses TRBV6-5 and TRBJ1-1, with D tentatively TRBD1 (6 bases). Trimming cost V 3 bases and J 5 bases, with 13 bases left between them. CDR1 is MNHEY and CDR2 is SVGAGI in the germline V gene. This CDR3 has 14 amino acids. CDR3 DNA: TGTGCCAGCAGTTATTCCAGGGGAGGAACTGAAGCTTTCTTT. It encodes CASSYSRGGTEAFF.

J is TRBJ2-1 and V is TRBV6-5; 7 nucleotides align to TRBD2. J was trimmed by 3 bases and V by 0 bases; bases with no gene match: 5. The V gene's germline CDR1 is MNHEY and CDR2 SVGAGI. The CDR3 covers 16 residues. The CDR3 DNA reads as TGTGCCAGCAGTTACTCCCTCCAGCGGGGCTACAATGAGCAGTTCTTC. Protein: CASSYSLQRGYNEQFF.

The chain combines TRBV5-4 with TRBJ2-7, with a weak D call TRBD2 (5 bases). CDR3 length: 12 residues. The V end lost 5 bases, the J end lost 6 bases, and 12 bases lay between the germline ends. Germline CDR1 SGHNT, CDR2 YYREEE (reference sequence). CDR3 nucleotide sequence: TGTGCCAGCAGGCGTGGGGAGCGCGAGCAGTACTTC. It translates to CASRRGEREQYF.

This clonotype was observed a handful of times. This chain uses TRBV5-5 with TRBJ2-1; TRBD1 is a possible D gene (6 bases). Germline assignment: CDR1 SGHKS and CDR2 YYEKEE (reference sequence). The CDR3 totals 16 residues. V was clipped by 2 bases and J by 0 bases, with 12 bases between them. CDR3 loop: CASSFLGQSSYNEQFF. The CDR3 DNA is TGTGCCAGCAGCTTTCTTGGACAGAGCTCCTACAATGAGCAGTTCTTC.

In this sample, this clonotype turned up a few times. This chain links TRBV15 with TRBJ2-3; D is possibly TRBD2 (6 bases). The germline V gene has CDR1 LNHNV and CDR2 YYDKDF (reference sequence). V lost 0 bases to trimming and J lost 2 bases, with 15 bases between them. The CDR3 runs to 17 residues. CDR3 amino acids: CATSRDLGSGLTDTQYF. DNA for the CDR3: TGTGCCACCAGCAGAGATCTCGGTAGCGGCCTCACAGATACGCAGTATTTT.

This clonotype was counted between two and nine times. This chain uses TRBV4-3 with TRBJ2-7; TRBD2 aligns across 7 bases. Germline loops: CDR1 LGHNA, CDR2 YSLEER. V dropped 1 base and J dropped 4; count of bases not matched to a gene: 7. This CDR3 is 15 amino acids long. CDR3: CASSQGGGSKYEQYF. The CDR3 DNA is TGCGCCAGCAGCCAAGGGGGAGGGTCCAAATACGAGCAGTACTTC.

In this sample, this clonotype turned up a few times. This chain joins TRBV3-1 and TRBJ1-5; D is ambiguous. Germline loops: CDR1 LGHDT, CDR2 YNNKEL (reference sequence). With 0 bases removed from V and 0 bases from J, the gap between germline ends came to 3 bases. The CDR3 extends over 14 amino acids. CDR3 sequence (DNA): TGTGCCAGCAGCCAAGATAATAGCAATCAGCCCCAGCATTTT. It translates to CASSQDNSNQPQHF.

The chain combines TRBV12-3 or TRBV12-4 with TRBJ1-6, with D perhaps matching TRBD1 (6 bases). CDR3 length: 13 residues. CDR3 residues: CAGARGRGSPLHF. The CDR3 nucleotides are TGTGCGGGCGCCAGGGGCCGGGGTTCACCCCTCCACTTT.

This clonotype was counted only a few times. The chain's CDR3 is CASSLRIVGRLTYEQYF. CDR3 coding DNA: TGTGCCAGCAGCTTGAGAATCGTGGGCAGGTTAACCTACGAGCAGTACTTC. The chain employs TRBV5-6 and TRBJ2-7; D remains ambiguous. Per the germline V gene, CDR1 is SGHDT and CDR2 is YYEEEE. V lost 1 base and J lost 2, with 19 bases in between. The CDR3 contains 17 residues.

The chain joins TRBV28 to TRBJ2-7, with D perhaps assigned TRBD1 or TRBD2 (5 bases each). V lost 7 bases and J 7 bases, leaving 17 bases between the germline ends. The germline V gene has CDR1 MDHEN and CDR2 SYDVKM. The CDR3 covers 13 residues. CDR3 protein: CASNPRDQSEQYF. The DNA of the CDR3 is TGTGCCAGCAACCCCAGGGACCAAAGTGAGCAGTACTTC.

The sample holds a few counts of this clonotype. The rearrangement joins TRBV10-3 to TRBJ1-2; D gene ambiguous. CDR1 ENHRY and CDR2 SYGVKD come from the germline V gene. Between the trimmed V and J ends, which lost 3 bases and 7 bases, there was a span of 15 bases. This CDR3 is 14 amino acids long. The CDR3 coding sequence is TGTGCCATCAGTGATGAGGCCCGAAGAGCTGGCTACACCTTC. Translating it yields CAISDEARRAGYTF.

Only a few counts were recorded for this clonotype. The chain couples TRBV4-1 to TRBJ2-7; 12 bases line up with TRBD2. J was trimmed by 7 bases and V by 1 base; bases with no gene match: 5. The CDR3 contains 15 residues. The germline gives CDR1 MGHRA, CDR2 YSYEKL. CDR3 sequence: CASSQGLAGGDEQYF. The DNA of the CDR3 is TGCGCCAGCAGCCAAGGTCTAGCGGGAGGGGATGAGCAGTACTTC.

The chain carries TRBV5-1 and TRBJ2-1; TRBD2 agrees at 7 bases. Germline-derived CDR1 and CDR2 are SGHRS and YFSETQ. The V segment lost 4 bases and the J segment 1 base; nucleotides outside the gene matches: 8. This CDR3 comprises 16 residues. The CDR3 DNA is TGCGCCAGCAGCCCCGGTGAGCGGGGTTCCTACAATGAGCAGTTCTTC. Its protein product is CASSPGERGSYNEQFF.

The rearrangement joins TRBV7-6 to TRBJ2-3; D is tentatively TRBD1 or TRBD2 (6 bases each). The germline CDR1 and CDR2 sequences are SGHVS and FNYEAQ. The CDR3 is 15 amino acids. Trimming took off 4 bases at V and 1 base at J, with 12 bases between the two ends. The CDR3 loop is CASSSPGAGTDTQYF. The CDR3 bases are TGTGCCAGCAGCTCCCCGGGGGCTGGCACAGATACGCAGTATTTT.

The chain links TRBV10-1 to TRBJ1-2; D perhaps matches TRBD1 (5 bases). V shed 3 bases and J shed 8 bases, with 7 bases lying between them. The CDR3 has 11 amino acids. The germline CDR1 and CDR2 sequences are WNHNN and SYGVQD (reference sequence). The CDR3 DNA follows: TGCGCCAGCAGTGATGGACAAGGCTACACCTTC. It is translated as CASSDGQGYTF.

As DNA, the CDR3 is TGTGCCACCAGCAGTATGCTACAGGGCACCTACGAGCAGTACTTC. It codes for CATSSMLQGTYEQYF. The chain carries TRBV15 and TRBJ2-7, with D maybe TRBD1 (6 bases). CDR3 length: 15 residues. Trimming took off 3 bases at V and 2 bases at J, with 14 bases between the two ends. Germline CDR1 reads LNHNV; CDR2 reads YYDKDF (reference sequence). The variable domain in full, completed from reference TRBV15 and TRBJ2-7, reads DAMVIQNPRYQVTQFGKPVTLSCSQTLNHNVMYWYQQKSSQAPKLLFHYYDKDFNNEADTPDNFQSRRPNTSFCFLDIRSPGLGDTAMYLCATSSMLQGTYEQYFGPGTRLTVT.

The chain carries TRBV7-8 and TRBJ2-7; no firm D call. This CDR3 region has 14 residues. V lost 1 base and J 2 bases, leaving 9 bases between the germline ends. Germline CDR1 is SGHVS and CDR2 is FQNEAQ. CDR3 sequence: CASSLDARTYEQYF. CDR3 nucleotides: TGTGCCAGCAGCTTAGATGCCCGAACCTACGAGCAGTACTTC.